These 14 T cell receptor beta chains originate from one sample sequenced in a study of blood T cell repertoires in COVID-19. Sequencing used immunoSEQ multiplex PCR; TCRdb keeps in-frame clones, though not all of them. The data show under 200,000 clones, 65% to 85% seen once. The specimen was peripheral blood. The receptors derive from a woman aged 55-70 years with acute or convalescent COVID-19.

CDR3 sequence (DNA): TGTGCCAGCAGTGAACGACTCTATGGCTACACCTTC. As protein: CASSERLYGYTF. V is TRBV6-1 and J is TRBJ1-2; D is unresolved. Germline values: CDR1 MNHNS, CDR2 SASEGT. Between the trimmed V and J ends, which lost 2 bases and 4 bases, there was a span of 5 bases. CDR3 length: 12 residues.

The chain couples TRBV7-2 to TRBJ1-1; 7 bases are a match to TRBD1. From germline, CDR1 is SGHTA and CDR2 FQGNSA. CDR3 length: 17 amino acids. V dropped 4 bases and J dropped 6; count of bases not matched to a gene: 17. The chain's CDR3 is CASSWKQGLKIDAEAFF. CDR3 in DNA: TGTGCCAGCAGCTGGAAACAGGGGCTTAAAATAGACGCTGAAGCTTTCTTT.

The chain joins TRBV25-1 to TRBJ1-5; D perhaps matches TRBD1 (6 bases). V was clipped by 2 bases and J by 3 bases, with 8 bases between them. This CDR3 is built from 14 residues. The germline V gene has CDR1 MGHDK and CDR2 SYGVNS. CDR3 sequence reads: CASSEPGDNQPQHF. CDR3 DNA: TGTGCCAGCAGTGAACCAGGGGACAATCAGCCCCAGCATTTT. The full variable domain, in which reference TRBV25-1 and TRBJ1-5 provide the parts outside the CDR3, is EADIYQTPRYLVIGTGKKITLECSQTMGHDKMYWYQQDPGMELHLIHYSYGVNSTEKGDLSSESTVSRIRTEHFPLTLESARPSHTSQYLCASSEPGDNQPQHFGDGTRLSIL.

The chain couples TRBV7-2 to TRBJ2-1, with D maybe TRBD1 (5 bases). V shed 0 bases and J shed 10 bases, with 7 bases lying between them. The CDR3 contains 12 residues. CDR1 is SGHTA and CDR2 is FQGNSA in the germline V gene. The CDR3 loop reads CASSLARQEQFF. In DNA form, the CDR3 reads TGTGCCAGCAGCTTAGCCAGACAGGAGCAGTTCTTC.

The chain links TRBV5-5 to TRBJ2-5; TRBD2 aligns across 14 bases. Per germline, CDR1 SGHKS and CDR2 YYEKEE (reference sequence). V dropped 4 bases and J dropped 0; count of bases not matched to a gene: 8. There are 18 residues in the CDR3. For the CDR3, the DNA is TGTGCCAGCAGCACGGGGACTAGCGGGGGCTTGTACCAAGAGACCCAGTACTTC. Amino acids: CASSTGTSGGLYQETQYF.

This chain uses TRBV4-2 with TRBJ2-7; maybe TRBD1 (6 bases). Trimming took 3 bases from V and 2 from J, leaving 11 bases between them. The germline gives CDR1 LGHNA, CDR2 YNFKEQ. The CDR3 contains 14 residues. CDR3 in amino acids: CASSQGRDTYEQYF. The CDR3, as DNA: TGTGCCAGCAGCCAGGGCAGGGACACCTACGAGCAGTACTTC.

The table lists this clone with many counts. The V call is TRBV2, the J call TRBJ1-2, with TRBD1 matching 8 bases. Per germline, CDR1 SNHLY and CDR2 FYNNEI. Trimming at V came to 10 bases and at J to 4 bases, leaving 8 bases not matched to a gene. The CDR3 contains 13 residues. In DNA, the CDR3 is TGTGCCACCGGACAGGGATCCCTCTATGGCTACACCTTC. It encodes CATGQGSLYGYTF.

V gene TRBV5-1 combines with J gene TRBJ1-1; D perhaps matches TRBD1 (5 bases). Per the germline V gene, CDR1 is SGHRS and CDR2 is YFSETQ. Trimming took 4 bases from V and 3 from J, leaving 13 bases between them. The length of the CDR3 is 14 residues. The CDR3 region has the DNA TGCGCCAGCAGCCGTGGAGGGGTGGACACTGAAGCTTTCTTT. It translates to CASSRGGVDTEAFF. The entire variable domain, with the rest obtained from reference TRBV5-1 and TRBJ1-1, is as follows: KAGVTQTPRYLIKTRGQQVTLSCSPISGHRSVSWYQQTPGQGLQFLFEYFSETQRNKGNFPGRFSGRQFSNSRSEMNVSTLELGDSALYLCASSRGGVDTEAFFGQGTRLTVV.

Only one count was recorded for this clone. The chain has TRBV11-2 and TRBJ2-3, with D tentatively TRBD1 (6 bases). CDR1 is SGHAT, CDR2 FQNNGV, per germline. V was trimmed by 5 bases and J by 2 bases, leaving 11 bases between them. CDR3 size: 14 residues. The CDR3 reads CASSPRDNTDTQYF. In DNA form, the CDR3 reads TGTGCCAGCAGCCCACGGGACAACACAGATACGCAGTATTTT.

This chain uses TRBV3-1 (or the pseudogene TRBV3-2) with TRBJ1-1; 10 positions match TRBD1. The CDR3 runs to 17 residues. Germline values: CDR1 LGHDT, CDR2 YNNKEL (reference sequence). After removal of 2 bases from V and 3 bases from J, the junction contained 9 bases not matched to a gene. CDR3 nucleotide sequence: TGTGCCAGCAGCCAATGGGGACAGGGGCTGACTTACACTGAAGCTTTCTTT. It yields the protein CASSQWGQGLTYTEAFF.

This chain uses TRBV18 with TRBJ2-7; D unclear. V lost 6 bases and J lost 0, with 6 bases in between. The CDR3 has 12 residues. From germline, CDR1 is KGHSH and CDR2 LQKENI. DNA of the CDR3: TGTGCCAGCTCCCCGGGCTCCTACGAGCAGTACTTC. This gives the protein CASSPGSYEQYF.

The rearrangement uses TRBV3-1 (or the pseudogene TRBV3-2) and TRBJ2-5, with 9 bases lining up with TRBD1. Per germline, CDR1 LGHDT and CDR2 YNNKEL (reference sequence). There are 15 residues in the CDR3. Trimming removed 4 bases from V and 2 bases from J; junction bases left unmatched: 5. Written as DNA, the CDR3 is TGTGCCAGCAGCCCTAGGGACAGGGTACAAGAGACCCAGTACTTC. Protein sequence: CASSPRDRVQETQYF.

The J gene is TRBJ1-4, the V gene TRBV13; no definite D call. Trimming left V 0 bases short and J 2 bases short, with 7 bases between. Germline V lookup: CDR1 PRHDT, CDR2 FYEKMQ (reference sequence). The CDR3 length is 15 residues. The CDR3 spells CASSLGGRTNEKLFF. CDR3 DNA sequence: TGTGCCAGCAGCTTAGGCGGCAGGACTAATGAAAAACTGTTTTTT.

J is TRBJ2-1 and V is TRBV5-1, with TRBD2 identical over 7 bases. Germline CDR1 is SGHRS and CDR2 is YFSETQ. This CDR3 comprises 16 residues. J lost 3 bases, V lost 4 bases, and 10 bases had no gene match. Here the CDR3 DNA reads TGCGCCAGCAGCCAAGGACTAGTGGATCGCTACAATGAGCAGTTCTTC. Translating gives CASSQGLVDRYNEQFF.